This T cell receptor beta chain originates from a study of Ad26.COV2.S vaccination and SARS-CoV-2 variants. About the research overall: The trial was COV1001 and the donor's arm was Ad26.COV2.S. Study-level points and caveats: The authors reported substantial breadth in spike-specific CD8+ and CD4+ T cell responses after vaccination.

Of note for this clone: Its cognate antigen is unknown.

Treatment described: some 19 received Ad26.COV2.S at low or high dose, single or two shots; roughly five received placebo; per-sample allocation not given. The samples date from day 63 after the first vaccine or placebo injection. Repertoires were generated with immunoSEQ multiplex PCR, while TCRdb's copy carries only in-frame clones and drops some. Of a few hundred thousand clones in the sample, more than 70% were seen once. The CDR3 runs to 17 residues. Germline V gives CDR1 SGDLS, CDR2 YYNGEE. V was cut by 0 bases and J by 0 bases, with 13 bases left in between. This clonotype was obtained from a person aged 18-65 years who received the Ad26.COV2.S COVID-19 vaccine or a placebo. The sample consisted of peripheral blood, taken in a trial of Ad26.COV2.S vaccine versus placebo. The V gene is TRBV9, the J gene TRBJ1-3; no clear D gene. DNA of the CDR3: TGTGCCAGCAGCGTAGATAAGGCCAAATTCTCTGGAAACACCATATATTTT. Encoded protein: CASSVDKAKFSGNTIYF.